The clone carrying this TCR beta chain was found many times. Germline-derived CDR1 and CDR2 are DFQATT and SNEGSKA (reference sequence). The CDR3 loop spans 14 amino acids. J gave up 2 bases and V 7 bases, and 11 bases lay outside the gene matches. Specified time point: pre-sensitization, week 0. Treatment here: therapeutic diphenylcyclopropenone sensitization with weekly scalp DPC. Prior to application of each patch test, blood was drawn. This entry comes from a study of human T cells and chemical hapten exposure. On the study more broadly: Sensitization used 2% DPC on approximately 2 cm by approximately 2 cm upper inner arm skin. Patch tests of 0.01% DPC on the upper back were read at 6 days.

TCRdb re-called the RACE reads through MiXCR, storing one row per CDR3 protein. The sample records 52,000 or so distinct CDR3 sequences, roughly 10% being singletons. V is TRBV20-1 and J is TRBJ2-7; 7 bases align to TRBD1. The sequenced sample was whole blood, obtained in connection with sensitization to the hapten diphenylcyclopropenone (DPC). The sequence was obtained from a man aged 40-55 years with alopecia areata. Some clones in this sample may be carry-over from other donors' samples. Written as DNA, the CDR3 is TGCAGTGTGTCGGGTAGGGGGCTACCCTACGAGCAGTACTTC. Its protein product is CSVSGRGLPYEQYF.